This T cell receptor beta chain comes out of a study of T cells in Graves' hyperthyroidism and ophthalmopathy. Points on this clonotype: Antigen specificity is unknown.

The germline V gene encodes CDR1 LNHNV and CDR2 YYDKDF (reference sequence). J was trimmed by 4 bases and V by 5 bases; bases with no gene match: 12. The CDR3 sequence is 17 residues long. Study-level results: From stable hyperthyroidism, ophthalmopathy was set apart by a 13 V-J model. Prediction of ophthalmopathy progression came a median roughly 7.1 months pre-onset.

TCR beta CDR3 regions were amplified from RNA transcripts. RT-PCR in the first round (using the HTBI primer set) targeted the TCR CDR3. MiXCR, applied by TCRdb to the multiplex PCR reads, yields one record per CDR3 protein. Of around 690,000 distinct CDR3 sequences in the sample, around 20% were seen once. Pregnant or lactating patients were excluded, as were those with uncontrolled infection or other autoimmune disease. This TCR derives from a man aged 30 to 45 with Graves' ophthalmopathy. This chain connects TRBV15 to TRBJ2-1; the match to TRBD2 covers 9 bases. Sequenced input: blood. This CDR3 reads CATSGRTKTSGYNEQFF. Here the CDR3 DNA reads TGTGCCACCAGCGGTAGGACAAAGACTAGCGGATACAATGAGCAGTTCTTC. The full variable domain, with the rest looked up from reference TRBV15 and TRBJ2-1, is DAMVIQNPRYQVTQFGKPVTLSCSQTLNHNVMYWYQQKSSQAPKLLFHYYDKDFNNEADTPDNFQSRRPNTSFCFLDIRSPGLGDTAMYLCATSGRTKTSGYNEQFFGPGTRLTVL.